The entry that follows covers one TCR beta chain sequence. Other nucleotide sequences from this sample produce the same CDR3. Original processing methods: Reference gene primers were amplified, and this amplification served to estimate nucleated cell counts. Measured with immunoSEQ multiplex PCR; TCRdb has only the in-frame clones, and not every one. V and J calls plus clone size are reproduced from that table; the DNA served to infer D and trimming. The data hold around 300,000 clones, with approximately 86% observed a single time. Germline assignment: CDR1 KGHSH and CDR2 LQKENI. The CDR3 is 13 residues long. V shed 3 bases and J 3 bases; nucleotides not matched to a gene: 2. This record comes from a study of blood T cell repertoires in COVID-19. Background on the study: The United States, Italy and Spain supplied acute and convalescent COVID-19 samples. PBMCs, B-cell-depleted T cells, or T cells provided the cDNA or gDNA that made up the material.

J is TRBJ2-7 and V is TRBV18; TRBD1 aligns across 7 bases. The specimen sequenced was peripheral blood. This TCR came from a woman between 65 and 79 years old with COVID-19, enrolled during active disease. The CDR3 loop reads CASSPGTDYEQYF. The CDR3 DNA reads TGTGCCAGCTCACCCGGGACAGACTACGAGCAGTACTTC. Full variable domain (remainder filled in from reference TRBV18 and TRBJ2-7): NAGVMQNPRHLVRRRGQEARLRCSPMKGHSHVYWYRQLPEEGLKFMVYLQKENIIDESGMPKERFSAEFPKEGPSILRIQQVVRGDSAAYFCASSPGTDYEQYFGPGTRLTVT.